The 2 T cell receptor beta chains reported below all come from one sample, sequenced in a study of T cell changes during pregnancy in multiple sclerosis. Profiled with immunoSEQ multiplex PCR; TCRdb holds only in-frame clones, not every one. The sample holds some 80,000 clones, 94% seen once. The sequenced sample was peripheral blood, obtained in the third trimester of pregnancy. The origin of the receptors is a female donor with multiple sclerosis, enrolled in a pregnancy study.

The J gene is TRBJ2-1, the V gene TRBV13, with 8 bases lining up with TRBD2. The V gene's germline CDR1 is PRHDT and CDR2 FYEKMQ (reference sequence). The V and J ends lost 5 bases and 0 bases, in that order; junction bases with no gene match: 18. This CDR3 spans 20 amino acids. For the CDR3, the DNA is TGTGCCAGCAGCCCAAGGGGGGGAGCGGGGGCCCTGAGCTCCTACAATGAGCAGTTCTTC. This translates into CASSPRGGAGALSSYNEQFF.

The chain joins TRBV21-1 to TRBJ2-7; no check of the table's D call, TRBD2, against the DNA was made. TRBV21-1 represents a pseudogene. There are 19 residues in the CDR3. Here the CDR3 reads CASSKSPGHFAGGDYEQYF. CDR3 in DNA: TGTGCCAGCAGCAAAAGCCCCGGGCATTTCGCGGGGGGTGACTACGAGCAGTACTTC.